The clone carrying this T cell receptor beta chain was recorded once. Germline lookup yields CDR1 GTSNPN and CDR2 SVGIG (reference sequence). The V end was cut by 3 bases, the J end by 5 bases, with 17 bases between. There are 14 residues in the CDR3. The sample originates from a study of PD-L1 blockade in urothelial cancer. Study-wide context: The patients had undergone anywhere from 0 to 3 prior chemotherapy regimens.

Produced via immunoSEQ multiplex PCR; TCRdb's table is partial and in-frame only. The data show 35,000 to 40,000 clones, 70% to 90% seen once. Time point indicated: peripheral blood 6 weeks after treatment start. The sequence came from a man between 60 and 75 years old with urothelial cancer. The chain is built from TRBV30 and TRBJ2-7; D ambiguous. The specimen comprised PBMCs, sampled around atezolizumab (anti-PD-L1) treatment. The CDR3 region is CAWRLTGSSHEQYF. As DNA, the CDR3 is TGTGCCTGGAGGCTGACTGGCTCGTCCCACGAGCAGTACTTC.